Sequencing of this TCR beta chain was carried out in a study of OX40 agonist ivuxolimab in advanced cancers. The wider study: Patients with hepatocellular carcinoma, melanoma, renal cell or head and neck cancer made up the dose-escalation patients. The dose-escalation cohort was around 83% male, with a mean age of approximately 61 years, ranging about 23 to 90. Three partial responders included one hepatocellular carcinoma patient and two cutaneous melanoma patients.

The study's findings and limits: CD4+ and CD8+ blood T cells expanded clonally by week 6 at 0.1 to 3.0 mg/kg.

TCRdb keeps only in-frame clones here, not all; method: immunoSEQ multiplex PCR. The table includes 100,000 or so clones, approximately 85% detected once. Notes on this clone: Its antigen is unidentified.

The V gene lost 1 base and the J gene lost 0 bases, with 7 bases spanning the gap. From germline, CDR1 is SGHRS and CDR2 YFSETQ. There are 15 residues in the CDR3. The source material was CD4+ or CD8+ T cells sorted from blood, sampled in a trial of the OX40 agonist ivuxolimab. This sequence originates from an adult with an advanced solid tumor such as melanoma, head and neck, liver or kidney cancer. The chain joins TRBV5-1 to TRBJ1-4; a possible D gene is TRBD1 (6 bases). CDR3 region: CASSLTGSTNEKLFF. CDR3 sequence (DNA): TGCGCCAGCAGCTTGACAGGGTCAACTAATGAAAAACTGTTTTTT.